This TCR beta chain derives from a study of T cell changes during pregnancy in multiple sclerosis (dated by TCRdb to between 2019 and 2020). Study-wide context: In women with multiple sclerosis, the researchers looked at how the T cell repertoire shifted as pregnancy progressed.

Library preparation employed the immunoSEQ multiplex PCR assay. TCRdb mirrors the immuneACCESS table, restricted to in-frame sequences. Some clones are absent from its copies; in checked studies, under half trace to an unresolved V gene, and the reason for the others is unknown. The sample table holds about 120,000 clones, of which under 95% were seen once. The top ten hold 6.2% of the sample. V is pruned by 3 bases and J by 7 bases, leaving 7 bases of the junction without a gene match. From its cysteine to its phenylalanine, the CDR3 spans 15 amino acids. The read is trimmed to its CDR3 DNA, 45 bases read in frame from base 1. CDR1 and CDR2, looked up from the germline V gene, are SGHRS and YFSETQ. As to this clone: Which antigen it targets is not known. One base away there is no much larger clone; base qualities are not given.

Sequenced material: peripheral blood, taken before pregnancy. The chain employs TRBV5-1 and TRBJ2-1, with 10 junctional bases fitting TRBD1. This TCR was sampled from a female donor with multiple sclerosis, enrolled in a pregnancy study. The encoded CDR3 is CASSWAGTGDNEQFF. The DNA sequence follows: TGCGCCAGCAGCTGGGCCGGGACAGGGGATAATGAGCAGTTCTTC.